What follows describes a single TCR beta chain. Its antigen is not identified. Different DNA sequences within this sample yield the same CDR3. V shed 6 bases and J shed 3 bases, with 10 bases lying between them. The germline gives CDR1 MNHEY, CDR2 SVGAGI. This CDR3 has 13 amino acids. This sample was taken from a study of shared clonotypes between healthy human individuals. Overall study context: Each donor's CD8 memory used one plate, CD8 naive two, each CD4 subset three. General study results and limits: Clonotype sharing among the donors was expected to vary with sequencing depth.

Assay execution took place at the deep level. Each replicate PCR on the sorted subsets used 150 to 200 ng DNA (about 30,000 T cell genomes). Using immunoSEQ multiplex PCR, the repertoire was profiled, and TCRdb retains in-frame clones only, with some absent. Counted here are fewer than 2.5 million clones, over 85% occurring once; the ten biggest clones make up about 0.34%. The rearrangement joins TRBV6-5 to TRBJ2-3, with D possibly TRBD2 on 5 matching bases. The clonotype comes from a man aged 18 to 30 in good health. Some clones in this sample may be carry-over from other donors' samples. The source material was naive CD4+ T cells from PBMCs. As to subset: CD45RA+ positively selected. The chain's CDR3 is CASSPPGTDTQYF. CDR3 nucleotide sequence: TGTGCCAGCAGCCCCCCGGGGACAGATACGCAGTATTTT.